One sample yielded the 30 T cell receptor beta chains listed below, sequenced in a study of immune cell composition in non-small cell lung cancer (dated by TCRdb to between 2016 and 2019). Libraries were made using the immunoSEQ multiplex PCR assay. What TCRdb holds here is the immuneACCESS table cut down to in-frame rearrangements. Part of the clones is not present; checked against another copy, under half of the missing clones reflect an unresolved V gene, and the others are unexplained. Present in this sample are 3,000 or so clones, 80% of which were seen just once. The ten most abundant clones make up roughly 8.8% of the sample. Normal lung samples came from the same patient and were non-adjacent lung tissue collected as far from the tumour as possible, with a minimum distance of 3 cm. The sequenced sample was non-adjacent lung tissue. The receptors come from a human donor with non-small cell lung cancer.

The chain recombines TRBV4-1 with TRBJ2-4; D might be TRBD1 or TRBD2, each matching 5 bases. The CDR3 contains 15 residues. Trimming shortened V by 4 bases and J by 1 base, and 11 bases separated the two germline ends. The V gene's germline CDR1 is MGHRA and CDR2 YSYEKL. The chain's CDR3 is CASSRPEGAKNIQYF. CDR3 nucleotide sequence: TGCGCCAGCAGCCGCCCCGAGGGGGCCAAAAACATTCAGTACTTC.

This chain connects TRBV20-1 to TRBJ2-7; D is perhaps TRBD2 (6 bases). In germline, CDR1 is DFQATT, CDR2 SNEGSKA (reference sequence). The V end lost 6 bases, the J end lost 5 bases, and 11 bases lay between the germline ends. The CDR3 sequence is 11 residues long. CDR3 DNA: TGCAGTGCGACGACTAGGAACGAGCAGTACTTC. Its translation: CSATTRNEQYF.

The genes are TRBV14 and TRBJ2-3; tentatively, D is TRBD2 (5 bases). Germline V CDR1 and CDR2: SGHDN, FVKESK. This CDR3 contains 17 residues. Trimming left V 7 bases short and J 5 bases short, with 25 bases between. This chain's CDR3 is CASTPGLGRGYGDTQYF. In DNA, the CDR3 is TGTGCCAGCACCCCCGGCTTGGGGAGAGGTTACGGAGATACGCAGTATTTT.

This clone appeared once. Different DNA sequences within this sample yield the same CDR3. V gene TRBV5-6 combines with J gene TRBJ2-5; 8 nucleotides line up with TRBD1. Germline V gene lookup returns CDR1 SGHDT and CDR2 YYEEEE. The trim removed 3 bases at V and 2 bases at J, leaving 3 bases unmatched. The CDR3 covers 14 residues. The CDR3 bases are TGTGCCAGCAGCTATAGACAGGGGCAAGAGACCCAGTACTTC. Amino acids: CASSYRQGQETQYF. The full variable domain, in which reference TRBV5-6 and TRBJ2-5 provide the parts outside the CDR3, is DAGVTQSPTHLIKTRGQQVTLRCSPKSGHDTVSWYQQALGQGPQFIFQYYEEEERQRGNFPDRFSGHQFPNYSSELNVNALLLGDSALYLCASSYRQGQETQYFGPGTRLLVL.

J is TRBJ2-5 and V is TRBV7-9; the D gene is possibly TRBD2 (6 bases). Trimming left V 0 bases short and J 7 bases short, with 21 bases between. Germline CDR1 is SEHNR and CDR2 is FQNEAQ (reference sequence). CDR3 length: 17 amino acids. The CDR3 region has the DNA TGTGCCAGCAGCTTAGCGGGAGGCTCCCCGGCTTATGCGACCCAGTACTTC. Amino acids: CASSLAGGSPAYATQYF.

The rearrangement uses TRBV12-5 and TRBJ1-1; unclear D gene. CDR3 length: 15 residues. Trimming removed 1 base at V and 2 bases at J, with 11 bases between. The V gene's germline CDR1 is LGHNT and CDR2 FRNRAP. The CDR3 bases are TGTGCTAGTGGTTTGGGGGTGGCGACAAACACTGAAGCTTTCTTT. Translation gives CASGLGVATNTEAFF.

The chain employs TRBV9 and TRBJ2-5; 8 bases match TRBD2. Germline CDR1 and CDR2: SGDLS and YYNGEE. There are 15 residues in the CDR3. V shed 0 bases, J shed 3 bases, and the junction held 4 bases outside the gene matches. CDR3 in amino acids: CASSVAGSGKETQYF. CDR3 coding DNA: TGTGCCAGCAGCGTAGCTGGTAGCGGGAAAGAGACCCAGTACTTC.

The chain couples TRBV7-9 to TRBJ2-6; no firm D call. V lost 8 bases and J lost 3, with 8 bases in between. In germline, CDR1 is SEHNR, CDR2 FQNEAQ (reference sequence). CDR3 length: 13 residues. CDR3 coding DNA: TGTGCCAGCCAGTTAAGTGGGGCCAACGTCCTGACTTTC. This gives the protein CASQLSGANVLTF. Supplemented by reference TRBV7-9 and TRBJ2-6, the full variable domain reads DTGVSQNPRHKITKRGQNVTFRCDPISEHNRLYWYRQTLGQGPEFLTYFQNEAQLEKSRLLSDRFSAERPKGSFSTLEIQRTEQGDSAMYLCASQLSGANVLTFGAGSRLTVL.

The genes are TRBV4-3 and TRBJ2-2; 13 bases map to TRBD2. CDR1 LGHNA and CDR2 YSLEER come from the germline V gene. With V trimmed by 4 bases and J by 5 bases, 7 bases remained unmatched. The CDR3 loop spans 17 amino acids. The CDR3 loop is CASSLGLAGDETGELFF. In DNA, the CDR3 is TGCGCCAGCAGCCTCGGACTAGCGGGAGACGAGACCGGGGAGCTGTTTTTT.

CDR3 DNA sequence: TGTGCCAGCAGGCTAAGCGGCGGTATCTCCTACGAGCAGTACTTC. Translating gives CASRLSGGISYEQYF. The rearrangement joins TRBV7-2 to TRBJ2-7; perhaps TRBD2 as D (5 bases). Looked up from germline, CDR1 is SGHTA and CDR2 is FQGNSA. The CDR3 extends over 15 amino acids. V was cut by 6 bases and J by 0 bases, with 15 bases left in between.

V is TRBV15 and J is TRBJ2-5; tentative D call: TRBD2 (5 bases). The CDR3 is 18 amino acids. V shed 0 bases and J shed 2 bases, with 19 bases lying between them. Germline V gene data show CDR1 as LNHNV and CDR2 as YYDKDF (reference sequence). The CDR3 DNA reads TGTGCCACCAGCAGAGATCCGTCCCACTACGAGGGTCAAGAGACCCAGTACTTC. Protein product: CATSRDPSHYEGQETQYF.

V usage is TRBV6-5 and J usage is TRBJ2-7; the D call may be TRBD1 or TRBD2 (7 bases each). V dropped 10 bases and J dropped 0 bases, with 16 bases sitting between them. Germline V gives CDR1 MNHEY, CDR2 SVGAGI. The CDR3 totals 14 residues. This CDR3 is CATWEGARSYEQYF. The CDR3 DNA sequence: TGTGCCACGTGGGAGGGGGCCCGCTCCTACGAGCAGTACTTC.

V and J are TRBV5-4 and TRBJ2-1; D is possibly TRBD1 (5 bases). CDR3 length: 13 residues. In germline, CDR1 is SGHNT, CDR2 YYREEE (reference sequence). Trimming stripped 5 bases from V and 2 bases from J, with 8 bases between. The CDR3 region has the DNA TGTGCCAGCAGGACAGATGCCTACAATGAGCAGTTCTTC. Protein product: CASRTDAYNEQFF.

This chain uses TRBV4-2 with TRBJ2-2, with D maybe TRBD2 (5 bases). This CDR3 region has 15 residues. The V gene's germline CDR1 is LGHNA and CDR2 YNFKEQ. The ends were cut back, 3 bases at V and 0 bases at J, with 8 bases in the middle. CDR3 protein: CASSQASPNTGELFF. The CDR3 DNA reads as TGTGCCAGCAGCCAGGCTAGCCCGAACACCGGGGAGCTGTTTTTT.

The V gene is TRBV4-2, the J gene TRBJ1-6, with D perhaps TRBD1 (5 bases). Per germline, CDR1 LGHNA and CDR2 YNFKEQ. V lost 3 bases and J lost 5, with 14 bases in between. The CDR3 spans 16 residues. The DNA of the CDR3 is TGTGCCAGCAGCCAGAGTTGGGACCGAGATAATTCACCCCTCCACTTT. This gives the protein CASSQSWDRDNSPLHF.

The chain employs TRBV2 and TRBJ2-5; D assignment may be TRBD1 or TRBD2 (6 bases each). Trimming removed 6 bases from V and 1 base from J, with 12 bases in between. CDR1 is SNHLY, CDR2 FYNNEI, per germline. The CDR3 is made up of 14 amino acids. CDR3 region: CASREGGLQETQYF. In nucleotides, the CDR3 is TGTGCCAGCAGGGAGGGGGGCCTCCAAGAGACCCAGTACTTC.

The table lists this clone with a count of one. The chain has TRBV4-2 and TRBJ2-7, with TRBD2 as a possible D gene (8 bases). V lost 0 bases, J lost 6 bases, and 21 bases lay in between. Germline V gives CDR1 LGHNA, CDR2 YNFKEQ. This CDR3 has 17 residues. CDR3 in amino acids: CASSQDGRGTRGREQYF. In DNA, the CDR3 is TGTGCCAGCAGCCAAGATGGTCGGGGGACTAGGGGGCGCGAGCAGTACTTC.

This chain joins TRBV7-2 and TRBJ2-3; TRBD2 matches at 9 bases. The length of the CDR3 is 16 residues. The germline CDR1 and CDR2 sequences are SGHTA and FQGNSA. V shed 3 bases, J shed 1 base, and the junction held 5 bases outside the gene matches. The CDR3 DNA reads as TGTGCCAGCAGCTTCCGACTAGCGGCGGGCACAGATACGCAGTATTTT. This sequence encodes CASSFRLAAGTDTQYF.

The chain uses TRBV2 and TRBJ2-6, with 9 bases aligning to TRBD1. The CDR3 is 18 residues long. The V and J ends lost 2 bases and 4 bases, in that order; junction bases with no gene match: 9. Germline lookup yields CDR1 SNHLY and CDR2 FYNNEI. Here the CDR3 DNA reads TGTGCCAGCAGTGAATCCCCACAGGGGGCTTTGGGGGCCAACGTCCTGACTTTC. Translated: CASSESPQGALGANVLTF.

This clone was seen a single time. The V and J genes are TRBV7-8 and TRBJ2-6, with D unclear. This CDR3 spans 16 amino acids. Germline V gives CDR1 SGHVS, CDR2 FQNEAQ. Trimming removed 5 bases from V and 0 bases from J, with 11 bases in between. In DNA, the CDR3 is TGTGCCAGCAGCAAAGCCCCCCGCTCTGGGGCCAACGTCCTGACTTTC. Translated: CASSKAPRSGANVLTF.

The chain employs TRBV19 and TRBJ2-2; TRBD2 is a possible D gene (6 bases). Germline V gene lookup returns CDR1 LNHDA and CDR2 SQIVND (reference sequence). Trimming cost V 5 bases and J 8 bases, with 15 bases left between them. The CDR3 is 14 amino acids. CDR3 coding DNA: TGTGCCAGTAGTGGCTGGGGAGGTGGAGGGGAGCTGTTTTTT. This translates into CASSGWGGGGELFF. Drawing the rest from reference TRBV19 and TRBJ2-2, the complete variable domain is DGGITQSPKYLFRKEGQNVTLSCEQNLNHDAMYWYRQDPGQGLRLIYYSQIVNDFQKGDIAEGYSVSREKKESFPLTVTSAQKNPTAFYLCASSGWGGGGELFFGEGSRLTVL.

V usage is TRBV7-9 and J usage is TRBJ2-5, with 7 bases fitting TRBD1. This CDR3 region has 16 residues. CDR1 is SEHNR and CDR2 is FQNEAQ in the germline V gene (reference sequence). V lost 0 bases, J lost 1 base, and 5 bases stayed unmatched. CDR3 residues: CASSLALGTAQETQYF. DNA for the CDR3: TGTGCCAGCAGCTTAGCGCTGGGGACAGCCCAAGAGACCCAGTACTTC.

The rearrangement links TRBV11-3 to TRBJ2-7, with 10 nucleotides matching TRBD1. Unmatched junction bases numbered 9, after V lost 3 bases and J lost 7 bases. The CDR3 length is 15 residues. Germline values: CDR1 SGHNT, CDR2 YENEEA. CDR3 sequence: CASSFSGTGAMEQYF. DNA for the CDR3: TGTGCCAGCAGCTTCTCCGGGACAGGGGCGATGGAGCAGTACTTC.

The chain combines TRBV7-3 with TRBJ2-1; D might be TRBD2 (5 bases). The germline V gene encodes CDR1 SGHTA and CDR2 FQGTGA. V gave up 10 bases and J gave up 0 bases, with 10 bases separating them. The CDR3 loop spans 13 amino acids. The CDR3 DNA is TGTGCCACAGCGGAAAGCTCCTACAATGAGCAGTTCTTC. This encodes CATAESSYNEQFF.

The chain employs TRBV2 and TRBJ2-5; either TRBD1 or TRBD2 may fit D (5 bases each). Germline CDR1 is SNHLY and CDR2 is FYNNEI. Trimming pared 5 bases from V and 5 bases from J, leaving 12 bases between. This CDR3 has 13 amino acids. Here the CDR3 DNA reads TGTGCCAGCAGTCCCACGGGGCGGGAGACCCAGTACTTC. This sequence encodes CASSPTGRETQYF.

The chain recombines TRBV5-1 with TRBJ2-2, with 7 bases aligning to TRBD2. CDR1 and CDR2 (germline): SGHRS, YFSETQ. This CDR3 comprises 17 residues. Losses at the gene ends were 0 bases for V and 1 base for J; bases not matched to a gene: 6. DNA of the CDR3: TGCGCCAGCAGCTTGGCCTGGCTAGCGGAGAACACCGGGGAGCTGTTTTTT. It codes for CASSLAWLAENTGELFF. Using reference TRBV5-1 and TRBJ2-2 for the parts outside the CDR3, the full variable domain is KAGVTQTPRYLIKTRGQQVTLSCSPISGHRSVSWYQQTPGQGLQFLFEYFSETQRNKGNFPGRFSGRQFSNSRSEMNVSTLELGDSALYLCASSLAWLAENTGELFFGEGSRLTVL.

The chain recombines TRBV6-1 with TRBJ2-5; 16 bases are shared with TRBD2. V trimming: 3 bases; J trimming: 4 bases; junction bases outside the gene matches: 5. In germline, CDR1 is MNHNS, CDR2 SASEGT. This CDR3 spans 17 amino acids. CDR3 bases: TGTGCCAGCAGTGACCCGGGACTAGCGGGAGGGCGAGAGACCCAGTACTTC. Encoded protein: CASSDPGLAGGRETQYF.

DNA for the CDR3: TGTGCCAGCAGCCATAGGGACAACTCCTACGAGCAGTACTTC. Translated, it gives CASSHRDNSYEQYF. The rearrangement links TRBV4-2 to TRBJ2-7, with D tentatively TRBD1 (6 bases). The germline CDR1 and CDR2 sequences are LGHNA and YNFKEQ. The V gene lost 3 bases and the J gene lost 0 bases, with 9 bases spanning the gap. CDR3 size: 14 residues.

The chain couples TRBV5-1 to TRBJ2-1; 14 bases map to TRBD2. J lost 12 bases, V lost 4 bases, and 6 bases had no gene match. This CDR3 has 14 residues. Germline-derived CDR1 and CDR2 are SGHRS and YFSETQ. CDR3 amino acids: CASSIGLAGGRQFF. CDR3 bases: TGCGCCAGCAGCATTGGACTAGCGGGAGGCCGGCAGTTCTTC.

CDR3 in DNA: TGTGCCGGGGGGGGACGAGGAACCAAAAACATTCAGTACTTC. Translation: CAGGGRGTKNIQYF. The J gene is TRBJ2-4, the V gene TRBV30; 7 bases agree with TRBD2. Germline V gene sequence: CDR1 GTSNPN, CDR2 SVGIG (reference sequence). Losses at the gene ends were 8 bases for V and 2 bases for J; bases not matched to a gene: 9. This CDR3 comprises 14 residues.